Each of the 5 T cell receptor beta chains below was sequenced from the same sample in a study of shared clonotypes between healthy human individuals. TCRdb's table, derived via immunoSEQ multiplex PCR, lists solely in-frame clones and lacks some. Found here are some 2,500,000 clones, about 90% of them singletons; the top ten hold around 0.35%. Material: naive CD4+ T cells from PBMCs. Sample subset: CD45RA+ positively selected. These receptors all stem from a man aged 18 to 29 in good health. Some clones in this sample may be carry-over from other donors' samples.

The chain couples TRBV6-1 to TRBJ2-3; unclear D gene. The CDR3 has 13 amino acids. V was trimmed by 9 bases and J by 5 bases, leaving 15 bases between them. Germline CDR1 is MNHNS and CDR2 is SASEGT. CDR3 bases: TGTGCCAGTTCCACCGGAGCTCTAGATACGCAGTATTTT. It encodes CASSTGALDTQYF.

Notes on this clone: Other DNA variants within this sample encode the same CDR3. V gene TRBV7-3 combines with J gene TRBJ2-1, with 9 bases matching TRBD2. V shed 4 bases, J shed 3 bases, and the junction held 7 bases outside the gene matches. The CDR3 extends over 16 amino acids. CDR1 is SGHTA, CDR2 FQGTGA, per germline. CDR3 in DNA: TGTGCCAGCAGCTCGAGACTAGCGGAAAACTACAATGAGCAGTTCTTC. This codes for CASSSRLAENYNEQFF.

This chain connects TRBV6-5 to TRBJ2-2; 9 nucleotides agree with TRBD2. The CDR3 is 14 residues long. In germline, CDR1 is MNHEY, CDR2 SVGAGI. V lost 8 bases to trimming and J lost 5 bases; unmatched junction nucleotides: 6. This chain's CDR3 is CASWRLAGTGELFF. The CDR3 coding sequence is TGTGCCAGCTGGAGGCTAGCGGGAACCGGGGAGCTGTTTTTT.

The chain is built from TRBV27 and TRBJ2-3, with 11 bases matching TRBD2. The ends lost 2 bases at V and 8 bases at J; junction bases unmatched: 3. The CDR3 has 14 amino acids. The germline CDR1 and CDR2 sequences are MNHEY and SMNVEV (reference sequence). This chain's CDR3 is CASSLTSGRITQYF. The CDR3, as DNA: TGTGCCAGCAGTTTAACTAGCGGGAGAATTACGCAGTATTTT.

This clone occurred once. The chain combines TRBV7-3 with TRBJ1-2; D uncertain. Germline V gene lookup returns CDR1 SGHTA and CDR2 FQGTGA. The CDR3 is made up of 13 amino acids. The germline V and J ends were trimmed by 2 bases and 12 bases, with 16 bases remaining between them. The CDR3 bases are TGTGCCAGCAGCTTATCGCCCACGGGCGCCCACACCTTC. This sequence encodes CASSLSPTGAHTF.